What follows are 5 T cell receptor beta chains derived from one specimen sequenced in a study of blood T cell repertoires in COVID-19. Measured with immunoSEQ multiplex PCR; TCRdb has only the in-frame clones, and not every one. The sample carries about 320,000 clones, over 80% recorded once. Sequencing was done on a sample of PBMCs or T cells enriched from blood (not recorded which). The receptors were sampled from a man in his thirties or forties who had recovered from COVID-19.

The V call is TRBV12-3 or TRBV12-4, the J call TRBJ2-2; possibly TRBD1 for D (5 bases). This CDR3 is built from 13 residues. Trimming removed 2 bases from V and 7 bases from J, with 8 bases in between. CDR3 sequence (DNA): TGTGCCAGCAGTTTATTCAGGGACGGGGAGCTGTTTTTT. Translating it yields CASSLFRDGELFF.

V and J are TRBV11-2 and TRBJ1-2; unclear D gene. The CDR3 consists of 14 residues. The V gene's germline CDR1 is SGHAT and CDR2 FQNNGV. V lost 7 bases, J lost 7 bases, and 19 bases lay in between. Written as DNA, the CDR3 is TGTGCCAGCAACTCCCCGAGGGCGCGTATTGGCTACACCTTC. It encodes CASNSPRARIGYTF.

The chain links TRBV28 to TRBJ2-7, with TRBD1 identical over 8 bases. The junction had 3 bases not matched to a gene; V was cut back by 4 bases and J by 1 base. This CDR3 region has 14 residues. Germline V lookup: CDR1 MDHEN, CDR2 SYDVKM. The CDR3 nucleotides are TGTGCCAGCAGTTCAGGACAGGGATCCTACGAGCAGTACTTC. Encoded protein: CASSSGQGSYEQYF.

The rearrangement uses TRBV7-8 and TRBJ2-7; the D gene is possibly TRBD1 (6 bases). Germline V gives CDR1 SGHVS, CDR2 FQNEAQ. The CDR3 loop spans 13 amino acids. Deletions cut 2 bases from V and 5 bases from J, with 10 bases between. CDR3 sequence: CASSLIRGDEQYF. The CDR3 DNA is TGTGCCAGCAGCTTAATCAGGGGTGACGAGCAGTACTTC.

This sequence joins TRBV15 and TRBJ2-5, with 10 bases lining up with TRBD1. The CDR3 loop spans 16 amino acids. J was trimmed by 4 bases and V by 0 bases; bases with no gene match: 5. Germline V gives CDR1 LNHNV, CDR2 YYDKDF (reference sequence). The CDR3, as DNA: TGTGCCACCAGCAGAGATGGGACAGGGGTTGGAGAGACCCAGTACTTC. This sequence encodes CATSRDGTGVGETQYF.